This TCR beta chain came from a study of blood T cell repertoires in COVID-19. The wider study: Acute and convalescent COVID-19 specimens originated in the United States, Italy and Spain. Sample material is recorded as cDNA or gDNA derived from T cells, B-cell-depleted T cells, or PBMCs.

Original methodology: Counts of nucleated cells, estimated from reference gene primer amplification, were obtained. Measured with immunoSEQ multiplex PCR; TCRdb has only the in-frame clones, and not every one. V, J and clone size are taken as reported in that table, and D and trimming were inferred from the DNA itself. The sample carries about 180,000 clones, about 81% recorded once. The TCR was taken from a woman at least 80 years old with COVID-19, enrolled during active disease. The sequenced material came from peripheral blood.

The CDR3 DNA follows: TGTGCCAGCAGTTTACTAGCTGGTTACGAGCAGTACTTC. Its translation is CASSLLAGYEQYF. V usage is TRBV12-3 or TRBV12-4 and J usage is TRBJ2-7, with D possibly matching TRBD2 (5 bases). The CDR3 is 13 amino acids. Trimming removed 2 bases at V and 4 bases at J, with 9 bases between.